This TCR beta chain was captured by sequencing in a study of shared clonotypes between healthy human individuals. Assay execution proceeded at the deep level. The authors split each subset's genomic DNA evenly across several immunoSEQ plates. Method: immunoSEQ multiplex PCR; TCRdb's copy keeps in-frame clones and lacks some. The sample includes more than 550,000 clones, 92% seen only once; the top ten take 24%. With regard to this clone: Its antigen is currently unknown.

Findings and limits, study-wide: Generation probabilities of non-shared clonotypes were lower (relative to those shared by all four donors).

Naive CD8 cells lacked CD45RO and underwent positive selection for CCR7, leaving out terminally differentiated effector memory CD45RA+ cells. Free of recent acute infections or vaccinations, the donors were healthy HIV-negative adults. CDR1 is SQVTM and CDR2 is ANQGSEA in the germline V gene. V was cut by 2 bases and J by 1 base, with 11 bases left in between. The CDR3 has 14 amino acids. Sequenced sample: naive CD8+ T cells sorted from blood. The chain is built from TRBV29-1 and TRBJ1-1; D possibly corresponds to TRBD1 (5 bases). This TCR was recovered from a man aged 25 to 45 in good health. The CDR3: CSVEKSGQNTEAFF. CDR3 coding DNA: TGCAGCGTTGAAAAATCCGGACAGAACACTGAAGCTTTCTTT. The full variable domain, completed using reference TRBV29-1 and TRBJ1-1, is SAVISQKPSRDICQRGTSLTIQCQVDSQVTMMFWYRQQPGQSLTLIATANQGSEATYESGFVIDKFPISRPNLTFSTLTVSNMSPEDSSIYLCSVEKSGQNTEAFFGQGTRLTVV.